The 17 T cell receptor beta chains listed next were all sequenced from one sample in a study of blood T cells in healthy people across ages. For the second PCR, which ran for roughly 6 to 11 cycles, a sample-barcoded 5' primer and a J-beta primer mix were used. TCRdb reanalysed the 5' RACE reads using MiXCR and keeps one entry per CDR3 protein. Among about 1.4 million distinct CDR3 sequences, roughly 64% were seen once, and the ten largest hold 5.5% to 8%. The sequenced sample consisted of blood. Receptors originate from a man between 18 and 35 years old in good health.

V gene TRBV27 combines with J gene TRBJ2-7; D is tentatively TRBD1 or TRBD2 (6 bases each). Germline V gene data show CDR1 as MNHEY and CDR2 as SMNVEV (reference sequence). The ends were cut back, 5 bases at V and 3 bases at J, with 14 bases in the middle. There are 14 residues in the CDR3. The CDR3 protein is CASSITRGGYEQYF. CDR3 DNA sequence: TGTGCCAGCAGTATTACCAGGGGAGGCTACGAGCAGTACTTC.

The chain links TRBV20-1 to TRBJ1-1; D possibly corresponds to TRBD1 (5 bases). The CDR3 extends over 15 amino acids. CDR1 is DFQATT, CDR2 SNEGSKA, per germline (reference sequence). Deletions cut 5 bases from V and 1 base from J, with 17 bases between. CDR3 sequence reads: CSAGDLSWSNTEAFF. The CDR3 region has the DNA TGCAGTGCTGGGGACTTATCCTGGTCGAACACTGAAGCTTTCTTT.

The chain is built from TRBV19 and TRBJ1-1; 8 bases match TRBD1. Losses at the gene ends were 4 bases for V and 1 base for J; bases not matched to a gene: 5. This CDR3 comprises 15 residues. Germline V CDR1 and CDR2: LNHDA, SQIVND (reference sequence). The CDR3 nucleotides are TGTGCCAGTAGTAGGGGGACAGGACCGAACACTGAAGCTTTCTTT. Translating it yields CASSRGTGPNTEAFF.

As for this clonotype: An end of the junction does not agree with germline; a read error may underlie this. The chain is built from TRBV7-2 and TRBJ1-2; no clear D gene. The CDR3 runs to 14 residues. The germline CDR1 and CDR2 sequences are SGHTA and FQGNSA. The CDR3 protein is CASSLAVGLYDYTF. Written as DNA, the CDR3 is TGTGCCAGCAGCCTAGCCGTAGGGTTATATGACTACACCTTC. Filled out from reference TRBV7-2 and TRBJ1-2, the complete variable domain reads GAGVSQSPSNKVTEKGKDVELRCDPISGHTALYWYRQSLGQGLEFLIYFQGNSAPDKSGLPSDRFSAERTGGSVSTLTIQRTQQEDSAVYLCASSLAVGLYDYTFGSGTRLTVV.

V gene TRBV12-3 or TRBV12-4 combines with J gene TRBJ2-7; D is perhaps TRBD1 or TRBD2 (5 bases each). V was trimmed by 8 bases and J by 4 bases, leaving 15 bases between them. CDR3 length: 13 amino acids. The CDR3 here is CASAPGPFYEQYF. Here the CDR3 DNA reads TGTGCCAGCGCGCCGGGACCATTTTACGAGCAGTACTTC.

This sequence joins TRBV4-2 and TRBJ2-7; 12 nucleotides agree with TRBD1. Germline CDR1 and CDR2: LGHNA and YNFKEQ. This CDR3 region has 18 residues. J lost 3 bases, V lost 1 base, and 10 bases had no gene match. The CDR3 reads CASSQVVGDRGLHYEQYF. In DNA form, the CDR3 reads TGTGCCAGCAGCCAAGTCGTCGGGGACAGGGGGCTGCACTACGAGCAGTACTTC.

The chain carries TRBV11-2 and TRBJ2-7; TRBD2 matches at 9 bases. J was trimmed by 3 bases and V by 6 bases; bases with no gene match: 6. Germline V gene data show CDR1 as SGHAT and CDR2 as FQNNGV. The CDR3 is made up of 14 amino acids. The CDR3 protein is CASRKLREGYEQYF. CDR3 DNA sequence: TGTGCCAGCAGAAAACTGCGGGAGGGCTACGAGCAGTACTTC.

This clonotype showed up just a few times. The chain employs TRBV13 and TRBJ2-5; D is unclear. TRBJ2-7 explains the end of the DNA better; the J call may be wrong. The CDR3 extends over 13 amino acids. In germline, CDR1 is PRHDT, CDR2 FYEKMQ (reference sequence). The CDR3 loop is CASGRAYLNEQYF. CDR3 coding DNA: TGTGCCAGCGGCCGAGCATATCTTAACGAGCAGTACTTC.

The chain couples TRBV5-5 to TRBJ2-5; TRBD2 matches at 9 bases. The J call may be faulty, since TRBJ2-7 better matches the DNA end. Looked up from germline, CDR1 is SGHKS and CDR2 is YYEKEE (reference sequence). The CDR3 runs 14 residues. CDR3 sequence reads: CASGTLAGSIEQYF. The CDR3 DNA follows: TGTGCCAGCGGCACTCTAGCGGGGAGTATCGAGCAGTACTTC.

This clonotype was detected only a few times. The chain employs TRBV29-1 and TRBJ2-5, with 12 bases identical to TRBD2. The CDR3 is 14 residues long. The V gene's germline CDR1 is SQVTM and CDR2 ANQGSEA. V was pared by 7 bases and J by 5 bases, with 8 bases of the junction left unmatched. CDR3 sequence (DNA): TGCAGCGCCCGACTAGCGGGGGCTGGTGAGACCCAGTACTTC. Protein sequence: CSARLAGAGETQYF.

A few counts support this clonotype. The chain recombines TRBV4-1 with TRBJ2-2; D perhaps matches TRBD1 (6 bases). V lost 2 bases and J lost 0, with 10 bases in between. The CDR3 consists of 16 residues. Germline CDR1 is MGHRA and CDR2 is YSYEKL. The CDR3 coding sequence is TGCGCCAGCAGCCAAAGTGGACAGTCGAACACCGGGGAGCTGTTTTTT. It is translated as CASSQSGQSNTGELFF.

This clonotype was seen a few times. CDR3 sequence: CSARDEGRSSYEQYF. The CDR3, as DNA: TGCAGTGCTAGAGATGAGGGACGGAGCTCCTACGAGCAGTACTTC. This sequence joins TRBV20-1 and TRBJ2-7, with D perhaps assigned TRBD1 or TRBD2 (5 bases each). Trimming took off 0 bases at V and 0 bases at J, with 12 bases between the two ends. The CDR3 loop spans 15 amino acids. The germline gives CDR1 DFQATT, CDR2 SNEGSKA (reference sequence).

This chain connects TRBV6-2 or TRBV6-3 to TRBJ2-5; a weak D match, TRBD2 (5 bases). The CDR3 contains 14 residues. Germline V gene lookup returns CDR1 MNHEY and CDR2 SVGEGT. The germline V and J ends were trimmed by 4 bases and 7 bases, with 16 bases remaining between them. The CDR3 bases are TGTGCCAGCAGTTTAAGCGGACCTTTAATGACCCAGTACTTC. This gives the protein CASSLSGPLMTQYF.

This clonotype was counted once. The rearrangement links TRBV29-1 to TRBJ2-5; TRBD2 agrees at 7 bases. With V trimmed by 4 bases and J by 11 bases, 7 bases remained unmatched. This CDR3 is built from 11 residues. In germline, CDR1 is SQVTM, CDR2 ANQGSEA. In DNA form, the CDR3 reads TGCAGCGTTGGTGGGGGGGGTGAGCAGTACTTC. This codes for CSVGGGGEQYF.

This rearrangement joins TRBV20-1 to TRBJ2-7; D gene ambiguous. CDR1 DFQATT and CDR2 SNEGSKA come from the germline V gene (reference sequence). There are 12 residues in the CDR3. Trimming left V 3 bases short and J 2 bases short, with 8 bases between. The CDR3 nucleotides read TGCAGTGCTAGCGGGCCACCCTACGAGCAGTACTTC. Protein sequence: CSASGPPYEQYF.

The genes are TRBV6-2 or TRBV6-3 and TRBJ1-5; possible D gene TRBD1, 6 bases. The CDR3 runs to 16 residues. CDR1 is MNHEY and CDR2 is SVGEGT in the germline V gene. Trimming stripped 1 base from V and 1 base from J, with 11 bases between. CDR3 in amino acids: CASSYFFQGSNQPQHF. CDR3 sequence (DNA): TGTGCCAGCAGTTACTTCTTTCAGGGGAGCAATCAGCCCCAGCATTTT.

The V call is TRBV7-9, the J call TRBJ2-1; 14 bases align to TRBD2. The germline CDR1 and CDR2 sequences are SEHNR and FQNEAQ (reference sequence). Trimming took 3 bases from V and 10 from J; bases not matched to a gene: 11. There are 17 residues in the CDR3. CDR3 sequence reads: CASSLGGTSGSTYEQFF. The DNA of the CDR3 is TGTGCCAGCAGCTTGGGAGGGACTAGCGGGAGTACCTACGAGCAGTTCTTC.